This T cell receptor (beta chain) was recorded in a study of PD-1 blockade in classical Hodgkin lymphoma. Profiling relied on immunoSEQ multiplex PCR, and the TCRdb table lists in-frame clones only, not all of them. Of about 64,000 clones in the sample, around nine tenths were seen once. As regards this clone: The antigen is not known. The sample has other DNA sequences that encode this CDR3 too.

Trimming stripped 5 bases from V and 7 bases from J, with 6 bases between. This CDR3 region has 11 residues. The germline V gene encodes CDR1 MNHEY and CDR2 SMNVEV (reference sequence). This sample's time point: cycle 4 day 1 (C4D1), after five to seven weeks of nivolumab. Each patient experienced a relapse that followed autologous stem cell transplantation, and brentuximab vedotin exposure varied. Complete response, partial response or progressive disease were the best responses. Overall study findings and caveats: Newly diagnosed patients were said to have less baseline TCR diversity than healthy donors did. Repertoire differences have undefined causes, possibly disease activity or prior therapy.

Specimen: peripheral blood mononuclear cells (PBMCs), collected before the fourth cycle of nivolumab. The source of this sequence is a human donor with classical Hodgkin lymphoma. The chain is built from TRBV27 and TRBJ2-1; no clear D gene. Here the CDR3 reads CASSRGNEQFF. The CDR3 nucleotides are TGTGCCAGCAGTCGTGGGAATGAGCAGTTCTTC.